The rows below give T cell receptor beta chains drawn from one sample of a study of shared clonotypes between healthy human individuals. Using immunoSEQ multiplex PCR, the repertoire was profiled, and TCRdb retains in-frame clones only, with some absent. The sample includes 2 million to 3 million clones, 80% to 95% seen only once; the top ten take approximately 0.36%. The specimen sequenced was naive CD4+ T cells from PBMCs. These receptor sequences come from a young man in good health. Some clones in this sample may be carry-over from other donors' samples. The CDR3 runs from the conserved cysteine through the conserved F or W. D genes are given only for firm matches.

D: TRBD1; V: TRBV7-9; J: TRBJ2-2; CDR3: CASSPAGTGNTGELFF; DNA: TGTGCCAGCAGCCCGGCCGGGACAGGGAACACCGGGGAGCTGTTTTTT
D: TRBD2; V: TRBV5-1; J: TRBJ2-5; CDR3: CASSPRAGGEETQYF; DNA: TGCGCCAGCAGCCCTAGAGCGGGAGGGGAGGAGACCCAGTACTTC
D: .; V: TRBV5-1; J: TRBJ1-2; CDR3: CASSDTGDYGYTF; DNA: TGCGCCAGCAGCGACACAGGAGACTATGGCTACACCTTC
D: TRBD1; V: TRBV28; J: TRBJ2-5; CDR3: CASRLPQGSQETQYF; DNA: TGTGCCAGCAGGCTGCCACAGGGGTCCCAAGAGACCCAGTACTTC
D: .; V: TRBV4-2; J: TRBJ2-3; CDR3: CASSQQTPMTDTQYF; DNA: TGTGCCAGCAGCCAACAGACCCCCATGACAGATACGCAGTATTTT
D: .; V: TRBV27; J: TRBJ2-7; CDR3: CASSPSGVRLEQYF; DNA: TGTGCCAGCAGTCCATCAGGGGTGAGGCTCGAGCAGTACTTC
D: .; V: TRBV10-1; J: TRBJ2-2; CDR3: CASSESGTGLNTGELFF; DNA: TGCGCCAGCAGTGAGTCCGGGACGGGATTGAACACCGGGGAGCTGTTTTTT
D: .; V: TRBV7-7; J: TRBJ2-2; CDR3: CASRYQTGGTGELFF; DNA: TGTGCCAGCAGATATCAAACCGGAGGGACCGGGGAGCTGTTTTTT
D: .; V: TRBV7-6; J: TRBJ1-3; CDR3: CASSSSMTSGNTIYF; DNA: TGTGCCAGCAGCTCATCCATGACCTCTGGAAACACCATATATTTT
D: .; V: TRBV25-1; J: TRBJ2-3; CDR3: CASSEPRGNTDTQYF; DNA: TGTGCCAGCAGTGAACCTAGAGGGAATACAGATACGCAGTATTTT
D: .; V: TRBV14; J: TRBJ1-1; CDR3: CASSQYQALNTEAFF; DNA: TGTGCCAGCAGCCAATACCAGGCACTGAACACTGAAGCTTTCTTT
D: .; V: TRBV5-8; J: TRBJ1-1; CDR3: CASRPGWSNTEAFF; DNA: TGTGCCAGCAGGCCAGGGTGGTCGAACACTGAAGCTTTCTTT
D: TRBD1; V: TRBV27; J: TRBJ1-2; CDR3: CASTLGGDRRNYGYTF; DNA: TGTGCCAGCACCTTGGGGGGGGACAGGCGGAACTATGGCTACACCTTC
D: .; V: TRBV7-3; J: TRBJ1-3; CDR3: CASSISGSGNTIYF; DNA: TGTGCCAGCAGTATCAGCGGATCTGGAAACACCATATATTTT
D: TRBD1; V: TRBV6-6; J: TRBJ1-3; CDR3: CASSPPGQGAGNTIYF; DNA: TGTGCCAGCAGCCCCCCGGGACAGGGGGCGGGAAACACCATATATTTT
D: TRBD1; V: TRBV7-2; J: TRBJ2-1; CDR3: CASSLASGTGPFF; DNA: TGTGCCAGCAGCTTAGCGTCTGGGACAGGGCCGTTCTTC
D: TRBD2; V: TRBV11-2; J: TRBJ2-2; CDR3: CASSLVSGGNTGELFF; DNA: TGTGCCAGCAGCTTAGTTAGCGGGGGGAACACCGGGGAGCTGTTTTTT
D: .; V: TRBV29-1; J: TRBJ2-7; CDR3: CSVAPTMAMGEQYF; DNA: TGCAGCGTTGCCCCGACTATGGCTATGGGCGAGCAGTACTTC
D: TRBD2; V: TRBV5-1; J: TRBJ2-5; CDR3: CASSIMLAEGETQYF; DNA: TGCGCCAGCAGCATTATGCTAGCGGAGGGAGAGACCCAGTACTTC
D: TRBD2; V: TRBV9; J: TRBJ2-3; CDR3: CASSESLRRAGDSTDTQYF; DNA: TGTGCCAGCAGCGAAAGCCTTAGGAGGGCGGGAGATAGCACAGATACGCAGTATTTT
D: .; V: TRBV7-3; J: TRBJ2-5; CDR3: CASTAGVGETQYF; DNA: TGTGCCAGCACCGCAGGGGTTGGAGAGACCCAGTACTTC
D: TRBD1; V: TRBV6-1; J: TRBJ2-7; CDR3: CASSWGTGYYEQYF; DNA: TGTGCCAGCAGTTGGGGGACAGGCTACTACGAGCAGTACTTC
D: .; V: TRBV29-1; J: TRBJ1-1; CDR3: CSSIMNTEAFF; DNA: TGCAGCTCTATTATGAACACTGAAGCTTTCTTT
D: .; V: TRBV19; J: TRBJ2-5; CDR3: CASSERGWGETQYF; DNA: TGTGCCAGTAGTGAGAGAGGATGGGGGGAGACCCAGTACTTC
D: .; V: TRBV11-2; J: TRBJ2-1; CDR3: CASSLGNSGSSYNEQFF; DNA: TGTGCCAGCAGCCTAGGGAATAGCGGAAGCTCCTACAATGAGCAGTTCTTC
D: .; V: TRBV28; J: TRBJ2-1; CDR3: CASSLHREWFF; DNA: TGTGCCAGCAGTTTGCACAGGGAGTGGTTCTTC
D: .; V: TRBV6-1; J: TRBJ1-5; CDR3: CAMSQGGGQPQHF; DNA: TGTGCCATGTCGCAAGGGGGAGGACAGCCCCAGCATTTT
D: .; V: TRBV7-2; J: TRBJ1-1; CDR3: CASRQTNIMNTEAFF; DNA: TGTGCCAGCAGACAGACGAATATCATGAACACTGAAGCTTTCTTT
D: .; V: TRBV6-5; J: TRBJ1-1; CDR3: CASSPPGLSEAFF; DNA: TGTGCCAGCAGCCCACCCGGGTTATCAGAAGCTTTCTTT